This T cell receptor (beta chain) was identified during a study of blood T cell repertoires in COVID-19. About the research overall: T cells, B-cell-depleted T cells, or PBMCs supplied cDNA or gDNA.

The CDR3 extends over 11 amino acids. Between the trimmed V and J ends, which lost 8 bases and 7 bases, there was a span of 11 bases. The method was immunoSEQ multiplex PCR; TCRdb's version includes in-frame clones alone and lacks a portion of them. The sample lists about 65,000 clones, roughly 82% occurring once. The origin of this receptor is a human donor in a cohort sampled during active COVID-19. V usage is TRBV12-3 or TRBV12-4 and J usage is TRBJ1-1, with D hard to call. The sample was peripheral blood. The CDR3 sequence: CASRTRHEAFF. The CDR3 coding sequence is TGTGCCAGCCGAACGAGACATGAAGCTTTCTTT.